A selection of T cell receptor beta chains follows, all from one sample in a study of T cells in Graves' hyperthyroidism and ophthalmopathy. TCRdb re-called the multiplex PCR reads through MiXCR, storing one row per CDR3 protein. The sample shows about 580,000 distinct CDR3 sequences, 11% to 15% of them seen only once. The sequenced sample consisted of blood. Receptor source: a woman in her thirties with Graves' hyperthyroidism that later progressed to Graves' ophthalmopathy. Each CDR3 is given with its conserved first and last residue. The order of the fields is J gene, D gene, clone size, V gene, CDR3 protein, CDR3 DNA. A D gene is named only where the DNA matches it firmly. Clone size is shown for a subset of rows, as once, few, many or a class of expanded clone.

J gene: TRBJ2-3; D gene: .; clone size: few; V gene: TRBV6-1; CDR3 protein: CASRPTGLRAQYF; CDR3 DNA: TGTGCCAGCAGGCCCACAGGGCTCCGAGCGCAGTATTTT
J gene: TRBJ2-7; D gene: TRBD2; clone size: many; V gene: TRBV4-3; CDR3 protein: CASSLRSGKGYEQYF; CDR3 DNA: TGCGCCAGCAGCTTGCGGAGCGGGAAGGGCTACGAGCAGTACTTC
J gene: TRBJ2-3; D gene: TRBD2; clone size: few; V gene: TRBV6-5; CDR3 protein: CASSYRAGGADTQYF; CDR3 DNA: TGTGCCAGCAGTTACCGCGCGGGAGGGGCAGATACGCAGTATTTT
J gene: TRBJ2-5; D gene: .; clone size: many; V gene: TRBV2; CDR3 protein: CASSAFETQYF; CDR3 DNA: TGTGCCAGCAGTGCGTTTGAGACCCAGTACTTC
J gene: TRBJ2-5; D gene: TRBD2; clone size: few; V gene: TRBV5-6; CDR3 protein: CASSGGLAGVRQETQYF; CDR3 DNA: TGTGCCAGCAGCGGGGGACTAGCGGGAGTACGCCAAGAGACCCAGTACTTC
J gene: TRBJ1-5; D gene: .; clone size: many; V gene: TRBV30; CDR3 protein: CAWSVVGGWAPQHF; CDR3 DNA: TGTGCCTGGAGTGTAGTGGGGGGTTGGGCGCCCCAGCATTTT
J gene: TRBJ2-3; D gene: .; clone size: few; V gene: TRBV4-2; CDR3 protein: CASSQDYPDTQYF; CDR3 DNA: TGTGCCAGCAGCCAAGATTATCCAGATACGCAGTATTTT
J gene: TRBJ1-5; D gene: TRBD1; clone size: many; V gene: TRBV6-2/TRBV6-3; CDR3 protein: CASGQGGNQPQHF; CDR3 DNA: TGTGCCAGCGGACAGGGGGGGAATCAGCCCCAGCATTTT
J gene: TRBJ2-7; D gene: TRBD1; clone size: many; V gene: TRBV9; CDR3 protein: CASSVRPGQGRDEQYF; CDR3 DNA: TGTGCCAGCAGCGTACGACCGGGACAGGGGCGCGACGAGCAGTACTTC
J gene: TRBJ2-7; D gene: TRBD1; clone size: .; V gene: TRBV12-3/TRBV12-4; CDR3 protein: CASSPGTGDDYEQYF; CDR3 DNA: TGTGCCAGCAGCCCCGGGACAGGGGACGACTACGAGCAGTACTTC
J gene: TRBJ2-3; D gene: .; clone size: few; V gene: TRBV7-8; CDR3 protein: CASSPTRIRSLADTQYF; CDR3 DNA: TGTGCCAGCAGTCCGACTCGTATACGGAGCTTGGCAGATACGCAGTATTTT
J gene: TRBJ2-5; D gene: TRBD1; clone size: many; V gene: TRBV11-3; CDR3 protein: CASSQIYPTDREETQYF; CDR3 DNA: TGTGCCAGCAGCCAAATTTACCCAACTGACAGGGAAGAGACCCAGTACTTC
J gene: TRBJ2-7; D gene: .; clone size: .; V gene: TRBV5-1; CDR3 protein: CASSTGSTYEQYF; CDR3 DNA: TGCGCCAGCAGCACAGGGTCGACCTACGAGCAGTACTTC
J gene: TRBJ2-7; D gene: .; clone size: many; V gene: TRBV5-1; CDR3 protein: CASSLVGTYEQYF; CDR3 DNA: TGCGCCAGCAGCTTGGTAGGGACCTACGAGCAGTACTTC
J gene: TRBJ2-5; D gene: .; clone size: many; V gene: TRBV19; CDR3 protein: CASRSRIGETQYF; CDR3 DNA: TGTGCCAGTAGAAGCAGGATCGGAGAGACCCAGTACTTC
J gene: TRBJ2-7; D gene: TRBD2; clone size: few; V gene: TRBV6-5; CDR3 protein: CASSYSRRDYKQYF; CDR3 DNA: TGTGCCAGCAGTTACTCAAGGAGGGACTACAAGCAGTACTTC
J gene: TRBJ2-4; D gene: .; clone size: few; V gene: TRBV15; CDR3 protein: CATSRDPGPLQGAKNIQYF; CDR3 DNA: TGTGCCACCAGCAGAGATCCCGGACCATTACAAGGTGCCAAAAACATTCAGTACTTC
J gene: TRBJ2-1; D gene: TRBD1; clone size: many; V gene: TRBV7-6; CDR3 protein: CASSLPSGGSPYNEQFF; CDR3 DNA: TGTGCCAGCAGCCTCCCGTCAGGGGGTAGCCCCTACAATGAGCAGTTCTTC
J gene: TRBJ2-4; D gene: TRBD2; clone size: few; V gene: TRBV10-3; CDR3 protein: CAISGTSGPLAKNIQYF; CDR3 DNA: TGTGCCATCTCCGGGACTAGCGGGCCACTAGCCAAAAACATTCAGTACTTC
J gene: TRBJ2-7; D gene: .; clone size: many; V gene: TRBV9; CDR3 protein: CASSVEEASSYEQYF; CDR3 DNA: TGTGCCAGCAGCGTAGAAGAGGCCAGCTCCTACGAGCAGTACTTC
J gene: TRBJ2-2; D gene: .; clone size: many; V gene: TRBV7-2; CDR3 protein: CASSDRWNGELFF; CDR3 DNA: TGTGCCAGCAGCGACCGTTGGAACGGGGAGCTGTTTTTT
J gene: TRBJ1-1; D gene: .; clone size: many; V gene: TRBV12-3/TRBV12-4; CDR3 protein: CASSLDDRVFNTEAFF; CDR3 DNA: TGTGCCAGCAGTTTAGACGATAGGGTGTTTAACACTGAAGCTTTCTTT
J gene: TRBJ2-1; D gene: .; clone size: many; V gene: TRBV20-1; CDR3 protein: CSASSGSYNEQFF; CDR3 DNA: TGCAGTGCTAGTAGTGGTTCCTACAATGAGCAGTTCTTC
J gene: TRBJ2-5; D gene: TRBD2; clone size: few; V gene: TRBV29-1; CDR3 protein: CSVQKSGMTETQYF; CDR3 DNA: TGCAGCGTTCAGAAGAGCGGGATGACAGAGACCCAGTACTTC
J gene: TRBJ1-4; D gene: TRBD1; clone size: many; V gene: TRBV7-9; CDR3 protein: CASSRGQGSEKLFF; CDR3 DNA: TGTGCCAGCAGCCGGGGACAGGGGAGTGAAAAACTGTTTTTT
J gene: TRBJ2-7; D gene: .; clone size: many; V gene: TRBV12-3/TRBV12-4; CDR3 protein: CASSHAATGDFYEQYF; CDR3 DNA: TGTGCCAGCAGTCACGCCGCTACAGGAGACTTCTACGAGCAGTACTTC
J gene: TRBJ1-3; D gene: TRBD1; clone size: .; V gene: TRBV12-3/TRBV12-4; CDR3 protein: CASSPGGWSTTSGNTIYF; CDR3 DNA: TGTGCCAGCAGTCCAGGGGGCTGGAGCACAACCTCTGGAAACACCATATATTTT
J gene: TRBJ1-5; D gene: .; clone size: few; V gene: TRBV20-1; CDR3 protein: CSARESNQPQHF; CDR3 DNA: TGCAGTGCTCGTGAAAGCAATCAGCCCCAGCATTTT
J gene: TRBJ1-2; D gene: TRBD1; clone size: few; V gene: TRBV6-1; CDR3 protein: CASRKGQVVLDGYTF; CDR3 DNA: TGTGCCAGCAGGAAGGGACAGGTAGTTTTGGATGGCTACACCTTC
J gene: TRBJ1-2; D gene: .; clone size: few; V gene: TRBV3-1; CDR3 protein: CASSDSDNAHYGYTF; CDR3 DNA: TGTGCCAGCAGCGACTCCGACAATGCCCACTATGGCTACACCTTC
J gene: TRBJ2-5; D gene: .; clone size: many; V gene: TRBV11-1; CDR3 protein: CASTFGWPPDGNQGETQYF; CDR3 DNA: TGTGCCAGCACCTTCGGTTGGCCCCCGGACGGGAACCAGGGAGAGACCCAGTACTTC
J gene: TRBJ1-1; D gene: .; clone size: many; V gene: TRBV2; CDR3 protein: CARKPGSGREAFF; CDR3 DNA: TGTGCCCGAAAACCGGGGTCAGGACGTGAAGCTTTCTTT
J gene: TRBJ2-5; D gene: TRBD2; clone size: few; V gene: TRBV6-1; CDR3 protein: CASSRSGSWSQETQYF; CDR3 DNA: TGTGCCAGCAGCAGAAGCGGGAGCTGGAGCCAAGAGACCCAGTACTTC
J gene: TRBJ2-1; D gene: TRBD2; clone size: many; V gene: TRBV20-1; CDR3 protein: CSAGQSSGRFDEQFF; CDR3 DNA: TGCAGTGCTGGACAATCTAGCGGGAGATTCGATGAGCAGTTCTTC
J gene: TRBJ2-2; D gene: .; clone size: many; V gene: TRBV27; CDR3 protein: CASSRVATGELFF; CDR3 DNA: TGTGCCAGCTCTCGGGTCGCCACCGGGGAGCTGTTTTTT
J gene: TRBJ1-2; D gene: .; clone size: few; V gene: TRBV7-9; CDR3 protein: CASSLGGRALNYGYTF; CDR3 DNA: TGTGCCAGCAGCTTAGGAGGTCGCGCACTCAACTATGGCTACACCTTC
J gene: TRBJ2-7; D gene: TRBD1; clone size: many; V gene: TRBV6-6; CDR3 protein: CASSYSGGQGKVSYEQYF; CDR3 DNA: TGTGCCAGCAGTTACTCGGGGGGACAGGGTAAAGTCTCCTACGAGCAGTACTTC
J gene: TRBJ2-1; D gene: TRBD2; clone size: .; V gene: TRBV20-1; CDR3 protein: CSAPLSGRKGNEQFF; CDR3 DNA: TGCAGTGCTCCATTAAGCGGGAGAAAGGGCAATGAGCAGTTCTTC
J gene: TRBJ1-5; D gene: TRBD1; clone size: .; V gene: TRBV19; CDR3 protein: CASSDRDRGLARQPQHF; CDR3 DNA: TGTGCCAGTAGTGACCGGGACAGGGGTCTAGCCAGGCAGCCCCAGCATTTT
J gene: TRBJ2-1; D gene: .; clone size: many; V gene: TRBV7-2; CDR3 protein: CASSLTVGAFYEQFF; CDR3 DNA: TGTGCCAGCAGCTTAACCGTCGGGGCCTTCTATGAGCAGTTCTTC
J gene: TRBJ2-5; D gene: .; clone size: few; V gene: TRBV14; CDR3 protein: CASSQDFPNQETQYF; CDR3 DNA: TGTGCCAGCAGCCAAGATTTTCCAAACCAAGAGACCCAGTACTTC
J gene: TRBJ1-2; D gene: .; clone size: few; V gene: TRBV7-9; CDR3 protein: CASSLELDGYTF; CDR3 DNA: TGTGCCAGCAGCTTAGAGCTAGACGGCTACACCTTC
J gene: TRBJ2-7; D gene: .; clone size: many; V gene: TRBV15; CDR3 protein: CATSRTVQASYEQYF; CDR3 DNA: TGTGCCACCAGCAGAACGGTGCAGGCATCCTACGAGCAGTACTTC
J gene: TRBJ2-2; D gene: .; clone size: many; V gene: TRBV12-5; CDR3 protein: CASHSNTGELFF; CDR3 DNA: TGTGCTAGTCACTCGAACACCGGGGAGCTGTTTTTT
J gene: TRBJ1-2; D gene: .; clone size: few; V gene: TRBV4-2; CDR3 protein: CASSHSSGTSNYGYTF; CDR3 DNA: TGTGCCAGCAGCCATAGCTCCGGGACCTCTAACTATGGCTACACCTTC
J gene: TRBJ1-5; D gene: .; clone size: .; V gene: TRBV29-1; CDR3 protein: CSVGDVYSNQPQHF; CDR3 DNA: TGCAGCGTCGGGGACGTCTATAGCAATCAGCCCCAGCATTTT
J gene: TRBJ2-2; D gene: .; clone size: few; V gene: TRBV5-1; CDR3 protein: CASSGGSRLPGELFF; CDR3 DNA: TGCGCCAGCAGCGGGGGGTCTAGGCTCCCCGGGGAGCTGTTTTTT
J gene: TRBJ2-1; D gene: TRBD2; clone size: many; V gene: TRBV18; CDR3 protein: CASSPPGGSSYNEQFF; CDR3 DNA: TGTGCCAGCTCACCACCGGGCGGGAGCTCCTACAATGAGCAGTTCTTC
J gene: TRBJ1-1; D gene: .; clone size: many; V gene: TRBV12-3/TRBV12-4; CDR3 protein: CASSLQVGTEAFF; CDR3 DNA: TGTGCCAGCAGTTTACAGGTCGGCACTGAAGCTTTCTTT
J gene: TRBJ1-4; D gene: .; clone size: few; V gene: TRBV14; CDR3 protein: CASSFLEGREKLFF; CDR3 DNA: TGTGCCAGCAGCTTCCTCGAGGGGAGGGAAAAACTGTTTTTT
J gene: TRBJ1-2; D gene: TRBD1; clone size: few; V gene: TRBV30; CDR3 protein: CAWSSQGLHYGYTF; CDR3 DNA: TGTGCCTGGTCCTCACAGGGGTTGCACTATGGCTACACCTTC
J gene: TRBJ2-7; D gene: TRBD2; clone size: .; V gene: TRBV11-3; CDR3 protein: CASSPGLAGGSYEQYF; CDR3 DNA: TGTGCCAGCAGCCCGGGACTAGCGGGAGGCTCCTACGAGCAGTACTTC
J gene: TRBJ2-1; D gene: TRBD2; clone size: .; V gene: TRBV20-1; CDR3 protein: CSARDLAGFDEQFF; CDR3 DNA: TGCAGTGCCAGGGATCTAGCGGGGTTCGATGAGCAGTTCTTC
J gene: TRBJ2-7; D gene: .; clone size: many; V gene: TRBV12-3/TRBV12-4; CDR3 protein: CASSPPGIYEQYF; CDR3 DNA: TGTGCCAGCAGCCCTCCCGGTATCTACGAGCAGTACTTC